Detailed here is one T cell receptor (beta chain). Its target is unknown. The sample originates from a study of naive and memory T cell subsets. Points from the study as a whole: Over 95% of naive TCR sequences appeared only once after error correction, unlike memory subsets. A clonotype means one alpha or beta sequence, not an alpha/beta pair. A few larger clonotypes appeared in naive repertoires, especially CD8, possibly memory cells re-expressing CD45RA.

Two oligonucleotides, mixed equimolar, formed the beta constant-region primer covering TRBC1 and TRBC2. The ligated cDNA underwent four PCR rounds using SP2 and nested alpha and beta constant-region primers. A single record per CDR3 protein comes from TCRdb applying MiXCR to the UMI-ligation and nested PCR reads. The data hold roughly 140,000 distinct CDR3 sequences, with 15% to 25% observed a single time. Cells stained for CD3, CD4, CD8, CD45RA and CD27 were sorted into four subsets. CDR3 length: 12 residues. V lost 10 bases, J lost 3 bases, and 4 bases stayed unmatched. The germline V gene has CDR1 MNHEY and CDR2 SVGAGI.

The receptor was derived from a human donor in good health. The chain links TRBV6-5 to TRBJ2-7, with 9 bases matching TRBD2. Sequenced material: naive CD8+ T cells from blood. This CDR3 reads CATSSGSYEQYF. As DNA, the CDR3 is TGTGCCACAAGTAGCGGGAGCTACGAGCAGTACTTC.